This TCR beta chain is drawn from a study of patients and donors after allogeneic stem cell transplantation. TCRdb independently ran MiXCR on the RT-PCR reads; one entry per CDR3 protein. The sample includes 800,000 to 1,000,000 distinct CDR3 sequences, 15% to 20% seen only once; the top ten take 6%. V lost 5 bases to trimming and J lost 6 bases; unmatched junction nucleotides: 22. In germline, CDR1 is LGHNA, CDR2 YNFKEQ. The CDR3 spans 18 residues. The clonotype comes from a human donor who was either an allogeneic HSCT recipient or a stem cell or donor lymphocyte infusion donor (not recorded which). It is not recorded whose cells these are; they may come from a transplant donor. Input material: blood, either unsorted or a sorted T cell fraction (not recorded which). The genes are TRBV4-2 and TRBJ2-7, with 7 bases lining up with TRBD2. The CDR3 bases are TGTGCCAGCAGCGACGCGGCGACTAGCAGTGTGTGGGTAGGCGAGCAGTACTTC. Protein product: CASSDAATSSVWVGEQYF.